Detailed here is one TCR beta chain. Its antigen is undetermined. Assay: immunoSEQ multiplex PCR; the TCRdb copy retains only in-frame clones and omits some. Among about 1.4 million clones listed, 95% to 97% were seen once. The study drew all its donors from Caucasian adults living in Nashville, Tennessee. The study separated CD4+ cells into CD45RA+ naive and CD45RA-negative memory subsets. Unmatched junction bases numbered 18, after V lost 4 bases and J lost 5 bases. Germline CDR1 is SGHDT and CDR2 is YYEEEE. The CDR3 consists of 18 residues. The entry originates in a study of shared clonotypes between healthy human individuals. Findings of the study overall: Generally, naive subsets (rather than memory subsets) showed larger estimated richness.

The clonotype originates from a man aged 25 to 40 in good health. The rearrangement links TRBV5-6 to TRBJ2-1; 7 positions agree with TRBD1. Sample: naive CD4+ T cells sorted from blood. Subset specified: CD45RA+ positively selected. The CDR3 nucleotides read TGTGCCAGCAGCCGGCTAATGGGCGACGACAGGGCGGACAATGAGCAGTTCTTC. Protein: CASSRLMGDDRADNEQFF. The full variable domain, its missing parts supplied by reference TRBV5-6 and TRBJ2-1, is DAGVTQSPTHLIKTRGQQVTLRCSPKSGHDTVSWYQQALGQGPQFIFQYYEEEERQRGNFPDRFSGHQFPNYSSELNVNALLLGDSALYLCASSRLMGDDRADNEQFFGPGTRLTVL.